A single sample is the source of the 20 T cell receptor beta chains below, sequenced in a study of control samples from healthy donors and cancer patients. The assay was immunoSEQ multiplex PCR, and TCRdb's table has in-frame clones only and misses some. The top ten hold 6% to 8% of the sample, which has about 73,000 clones, approximately 94% seen once. Sequences were obtained from blood. These receptors all stem from a woman aged 40 to 49 in good health.

The chain links TRBV3-1 (or the pseudogene TRBV3-2) to TRBJ1-4, with D tentatively TRBD1 (6 bases). Trimming shortened V by 4 bases and J by 5 bases, and 14 bases separated the two germline ends. Germline lookup yields CDR1 LGHDT and CDR2 YNNKEL (reference sequence). CDR3 length equals 15 residues. This CDR3 is CASSPWEGGNEKLFF. DNA for the CDR3: TGTGCCAGCAGCCCGTGGGAGGGGGGGAATGAAAAACTGTTTTTT.

The table lists this clone with a count of one. The rearrangement links TRBV6-1 to TRBJ1-4; perhaps TRBD1 as D (6 bases). V was trimmed by 3 bases and J by 5 bases, leaving 10 bases between them. The CDR3 spans 14 residues. The V gene's germline CDR1 is MNHNS and CDR2 SASEGT. The CDR3 sequence: CASSEVDSNEKLFF. CDR3 nucleotide sequence: TGTGCCAGCAGTGAGGTGGACAGCAATGAAAAACTGTTTTTT.

The chain couples TRBV19 to TRBJ1-6; 11 bases align to TRBD1. Germline values: CDR1 LNHDA, CDR2 SQIVND (reference sequence). The CDR3 totals 14 residues. After removal of 7 bases from V and 7 bases from J, the junction contained 3 bases not matched to a gene. The CDR3 DNA follows: TGTGCCAGTATGGGGACAGGGGGGAATTCACCCCTCCACTTT. It is translated as CASMGTGGNSPLHF.

The CDR3 nucleotides read TGCGCCAGCAGTTCTGGGACAGGGGGCAATGAGCAGTTCTTC. It specifies CASSSGTGGNEQFF. J is TRBJ2-1 and V is TRBV5-1; 11 bases agree with TRBD1. There are 14 residues in the CDR3. V was pared by 5 bases and J by 6 bases, with 4 bases of the junction left unmatched. The germline gives CDR1 SGHRS, CDR2 YFSETQ.

The chain has TRBV28 and TRBJ1-5; possibly TRBD1 for D (6 bases). The CDR3 contains 16 residues. Germline V gene sequence: CDR1 MDHEN, CDR2 SYDVKM. V was trimmed by 5 bases and J by 3 bases, leaving 17 bases between them. CDR3 residues: CASSTNRQVTNQPQHF. CDR3 DNA sequence: TGTGCCAGCAGTACCAATAGACAGGTCACCAATCAGCCCCAGCATTTT.

The CDR3, as DNA: TGTGCCAGCAGCCCCGGTGCGTACGAGCAGTACTTC. Amino acid sequence: CASSPGAYEQYF. The rearrangement joins TRBV11-2 to TRBJ2-7; no firm D call. With 5 bases removed from V and 4 bases from J, the gap between germline ends came to 9 bases. The germline V gene has CDR1 SGHAT and CDR2 FQNNGV. The CDR3 has 12 residues.

The table lists this clone with a count of one. This sequence joins TRBV7-2 and TRBJ2-3; D is uncertain. The V end lost 4 bases, the J end lost 6 bases, and 14 bases lay between the germline ends. Germline loops: CDR1 SGHTA, CDR2 FQGNSA. The CDR3 is made up of 14 amino acids. For the CDR3, the DNA is TGTGCCAGCAGCTCCCCACCAGCAAGGGATACGCAGTATTTT. This codes for CASSSPPARDTQYF.

The chain recombines TRBV2 with TRBJ1-5; D call uncertain. CDR1 and CDR2 from the germline V gene are SNHLY and FYNNEI. The CDR3 is 15 residues long. Deletions cut 3 bases from V and 3 bases from J, with 12 bases between. The CDR3 region has the DNA TGTGCCAGCAGTGAGCTGGTCAGGATCAATCAGCCCCAGCATTTT. Translated, it gives CASSELVRINQPQHF. Combining the CDR3 with reference TRBV2 and TRBJ1-5 gives the whole variable domain EPEVTQTPSHQVTQMGQEVILRCVPISNHLYFYWYRQILGQKVEFLVSFYNNEISEKSEIFDDQFSVERPDGSNFTLKIRSTKLEDSAMYFCASSELVRINQPQHFGDGTRLSIL.

The J gene is TRBJ1-2, the V gene TRBV3-1 (or the pseudogene TRBV3-2); 7 positions agree with TRBD1. Germline values: CDR1 LGHDT, CDR2 YNNKEL (reference sequence). This CDR3 comprises 13 residues. The trim removed 4 bases at V and 7 bases at J, leaving 6 bases unmatched. CDR3 loop: CASSPGQVFGYTF. The CDR3 DNA reads TGTGCCAGCAGCCCTGGACAGGTTTTTGGCTACACCTTC.

The V gene is TRBV11-2, the J gene TRBJ1-1; D gene unclear. The CDR3 has 18 amino acids. The germline V and J ends were trimmed by 0 bases and 4 bases, with 21 bases remaining between them. Germline-derived CDR1 and CDR2 are SGHAT and FQNNGV. The CDR3 bases are TGTGCCAGCAGCTTAGATGAGAGAACGGGAGGTTGGCGCACTGAAGCTTTCTTT. Its translation: CASSLDERTGGWRTEAFF.

The chain links TRBV6-5 to TRBJ1-3; D is unresolved. This CDR3 comprises 16 residues. Trimming took off 0 bases at V and 0 bases at J, with 9 bases between the two ends. Germline CDR1 MNHEY, CDR2 SVGAGI. CDR3 protein: CASSYSYGNSGNTIYF. The CDR3 coding sequence is TGTGCCAGCAGTTACTCGTACGGGAACTCTGGAAACACCATATATTTT.

The chain employs TRBV7-9 and TRBJ1-1, with a weak D call TRBD1 (6 bases). CDR3 length equals 15 residues. The germline CDR1 and CDR2 sequences are SEHNR and FQNEAQ (reference sequence). The germline V and J ends were trimmed by 1 base and 1 base, with 10 bases remaining between them. The CDR3 DNA reads TGTGCCAGCAGCTTAGGGGGGCTTACGAACACTGAAGCTTTCTTT. This translates into CASSLGGLTNTEAFF.

The chain employs TRBV6-2 or TRBV6-3 and TRBJ1-5; D unclear. The CDR3 extends over 15 amino acids. Germline-derived CDR1 and CDR2 are MNHEY and SVGEGT. Trimming removed 4 bases from V and 3 bases from J, with 13 bases in between. DNA of the CDR3: TGTGCCAGCAGTTCATCTAGGTGGAACAATCAGCCCCAGCATTTT. Translated: CASSSSRWNNQPQHF.

The J gene is TRBJ2-7, the V gene TRBV5-1; 16 nucleotides line up with TRBD2. V was pared by 2 bases and J by 1 base, with 15 bases of the junction left unmatched. This CDR3 region has 21 residues. Germline V lookup: CDR1 SGHRS, CDR2 YFSETQ. Here the CDR3 reads CASSLTYPGTSGGASSYEQYF. CDR3 nucleotide sequence: TGCGCCAGCAGCTTAACATACCCCGGGACTAGCGGGGGGGCCAGTTCCTACGAGCAGTACTTC.

The rearrangement joins TRBV9 to TRBJ2-1; TRBD2 matches at 8 bases. The CDR3 totals 15 residues. Germline trimming cut 3 bases from V and 1 base from J; bases unmatched to any gene: 3. Germline V gene lookup returns CDR1 SGDLS and CDR2 YYNGEE. CDR3 sequence reads: CASSGGTRSYNEQFF. The CDR3 coding sequence is TGTGCCAGCAGCGGAGGGACTAGATCCTACAATGAGCAGTTCTTC.

The chain joins TRBV7-8 to TRBJ2-7; possible D gene TRBD2, 6 bases. Germline V gives CDR1 SGHVS, CDR2 FQNEAQ. Trimming took off 5 bases at V and 7 bases at J, with 15 bases between the two ends. The CDR3 is 13 residues long. DNA for the CDR3: TGTGCCAGCAGCGGAGGGACTGCGGGGGAGCAGTACTTC. Translation: CASSGGTAGEQYF. Full variable domain (remainder filled in from reference TRBV7-8 and TRBJ2-7): GAGVSQSPRYKVAKRGQDVALRCDPISGHVSLFWYQQALGQGPEFLTYFQNEAQLDKSGLPSDRFFAERPEGSVSTLKIQRTQQEDSAVYLCASSGGTAGEQYFGPGTRLTVT.

The V and J genes are TRBV9 and TRBJ2-2; D perhaps matches TRBD2 (6 bases). V lost 3 bases and J lost 4, with 10 bases in between. The CDR3 runs to 14 residues. Germline loops: CDR1 SGDLS, CDR2 YYNGEE. This CDR3 is CASSAPGLTGELFF. The CDR3 DNA is TGTGCCAGCAGCGCACCGGGACTCACCGGGGAGCTGTTTTTT. The complete variable domain, with remaining parts taken from reference TRBV9 and TRBJ2-2, reads DSGVTQTPKHLITATGQRVTLRCSPRSGDLSVYWYQQSLDQGLQFLIQYYNGEERAKGNILERFSAQQFPDLHSELNLSSLELGDSALYFCASSAPGLTGELFFGEGSRLTVL.

This chain uses TRBV4-3 with TRBJ2-7; no reliable D call. Germline loops: CDR1 LGHNA, CDR2 YSLEER. The CDR3 extends over 13 amino acids. V dropped 1 base and J dropped 0 bases, with 4 bases sitting between them. The CDR3 protein is CASSQAGSYEQYF. CDR3 bases: TGCGCCAGCAGCCAAGCTGGCTCCTACGAGCAGTACTTC.

This chain uses TRBV9 with TRBJ1-1; weak D call: TRBD1 (5 bases). Germline CDR1 and CDR2: SGDLS and YYNGEE. With 2 bases removed from V and 4 bases from J, the gap between germline ends came to 15 bases. The CDR3 contains 15 residues. CDR3 nucleotide sequence: TGTGCCAGCAGCGTTCAGGGAGAAGGTCGCACTGAAGCTTTCTTT. Encoded protein: CASSVQGEGRTEAFF.

The V and J genes are TRBV6-6 and TRBJ1-1; TRBD1 might be the D (5 bases). This CDR3 region has 14 residues. V lost 2 bases to trimming and J lost 5 bases, with 12 bases between them. CDR1 is MNHNY and CDR2 is SVGAGI in the germline V gene (reference sequence). The DNA of the CDR3 is TGTGCCAGCAGTTACCCCCCGGGGGAGACTGAAGCTTTCTTT. Translating gives CASSYPPGETEAFF.